This T cell receptor (beta chain) stems from a study of tissue T cells after allogeneic stem cell transplantation. General study points: This small cohort was clinically heterogeneous, and sampling depth was a limitation. Only a limited share of tissue TCRs appeared in blood or spleen.

TCRbeta CDR3 was sequenced at survey depth with template counts. Assay: immunoSEQ multiplex PCR; the TCRdb copy retains only in-frame clones and omits some. The sample contains about 6,700 clones, about three quarters of which appear only once. About this clone: Its specificity is not known. This specimen includes other DNA sequences encoding the same CDR3.

Trimming at V came to 5 bases and at J to 7 bases, leaving 7 bases not matched to a gene. This CDR3 region has 14 residues. Per germline, CDR1 SGHTA and CDR2 FQGNSA. V usage is TRBV7-2 and J usage is TRBJ1-2, with 10 bases lining up with TRBD1. The sample consisted of skin, taken at autopsy. The clonotype originates from a male patient aged 60 or older with steroid-refractory graft-versus-host disease after an allogeneic stem cell transplant. The T cells may partly be graft donor cells. The CDR3 sequence is CASSPLTGGSGYTF. CDR3 DNA sequence: TGTGCCAGCAGCCCGTTGACAGGGGGCAGTGGCTACACCTTC.